This TCR beta chain was documented in a study of CD8 T cells in Susac syndrome. Germline trimming cut 4 bases from V and 6 bases from J; bases unmatched to any gene: 10. CDR1 and CDR2 (germline): PRHDT, FYEKMQ (reference sequence). This CDR3 comprises 15 residues. The study, taken as a whole, reports: The study's TCR sequencing and HLA analysis drew on a certain number of individuals. That number was acknowledged as relatively small.

On this clonotype: Its cognate antigen is unknown.

The multiple sclerosis control cohort comprised treatment-naive individuals presenting with stable or active relapsing-remitting disease. Isolation of CD8+ and CD4+ T cells was performed negatively, whereas enrichment of TEMRA cells was done by FACS. RNA in amounts of about 0.5 to 1 ug was reverse transcribed with random hexamers. Multiplex immunoSEQ PCR targeted 54 Vbeta and 13 Jbeta TCR beta segments. TCRdb re-called the immunoSEQ multiplex PCR reads with MiXCR, one entry per CDR3 protein. Among fewer than 350,000 distinct CDR3 sequences listed, around 91% were seen once. This sequence joins TRBV13 and TRBJ2-3; 7 bases line up with TRBD2. The source material was CD8+ T cells from PBMCs. The TCR sequence derives from a human donor with multiple sclerosis. CDR3 region: CASSSQTSPGDTQYF. The CDR3 DNA follows: TGTGCCAGCAGCTCTCAGACTAGCCCGGGGGATACGCAGTATTTT.